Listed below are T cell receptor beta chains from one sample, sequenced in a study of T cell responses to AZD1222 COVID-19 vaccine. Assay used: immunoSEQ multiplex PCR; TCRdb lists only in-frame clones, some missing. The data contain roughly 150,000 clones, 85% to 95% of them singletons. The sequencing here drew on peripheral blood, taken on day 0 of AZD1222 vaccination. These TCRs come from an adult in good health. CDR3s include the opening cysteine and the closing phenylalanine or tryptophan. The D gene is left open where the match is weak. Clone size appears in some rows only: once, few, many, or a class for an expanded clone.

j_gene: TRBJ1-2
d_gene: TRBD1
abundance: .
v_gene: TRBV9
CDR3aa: CASSVGDSGLYGYTF
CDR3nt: TGTGCCAGCAGCGTAGGGGACAGCGGACTCTATGGCTACACCTTC

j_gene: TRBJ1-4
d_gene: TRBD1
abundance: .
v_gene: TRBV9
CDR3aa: CASSGQGRYEKLFF
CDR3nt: TGTGCCAGCAGCGGACAGGGGCGGTATGAAAAACTGTTTTTT

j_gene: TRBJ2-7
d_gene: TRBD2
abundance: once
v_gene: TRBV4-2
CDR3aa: CASSQEGLRQLAGSYEQYF
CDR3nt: TGTGCCAGCAGCCAAGAAGGTTTAAGGCAACTAGCGGGATCCTACGAGCAGTACTTC

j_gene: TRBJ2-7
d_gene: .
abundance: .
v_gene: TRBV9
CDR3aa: CASSPRQPSSYEQYF
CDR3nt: TGTGCCAGCAGCCCCCGACAGCCTAGCTCCTACGAGCAGTACTTC

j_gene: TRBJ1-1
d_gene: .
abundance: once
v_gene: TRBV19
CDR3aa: CASSIGHSLFTMNTEAFF
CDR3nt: TGTGCCAGTAGTATAGGCCACAGTTTATTCACGATGAACACTGAAGCTTTCTTT

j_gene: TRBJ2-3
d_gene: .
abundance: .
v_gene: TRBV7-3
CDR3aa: CASSLMGSGTDTQYF
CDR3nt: TGTGCCAGCAGCTTAATGGGAAGTGGAACAGATACGCAGTATTTT

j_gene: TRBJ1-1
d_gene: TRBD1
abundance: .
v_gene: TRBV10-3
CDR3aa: CAITEGQGITNTEAFF
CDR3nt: TGTGCCATCACTGAAGGACAGGGGATCACGAACACTGAAGCTTTCTTT

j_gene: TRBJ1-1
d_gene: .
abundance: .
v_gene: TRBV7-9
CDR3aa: CASSPRAGEANTEAFF
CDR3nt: TGTGCCAGCAGCCCCAGGGCTGGGGAGGCGAACACTGAAGCTTTCTTT

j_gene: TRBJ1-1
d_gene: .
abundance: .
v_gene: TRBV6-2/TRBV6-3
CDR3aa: CASSYSSRVFTEAFF
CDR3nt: TGTGCCAGCAGTTACTCTAGCAGGGTGTTCACTGAAGCTTTCTTT

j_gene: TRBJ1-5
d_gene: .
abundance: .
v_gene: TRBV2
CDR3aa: CASSEMKGNQPQHF
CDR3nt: TGTGCCAGCAGTGAGATGAAGGGTAATCAGCCCCAGCATTTT

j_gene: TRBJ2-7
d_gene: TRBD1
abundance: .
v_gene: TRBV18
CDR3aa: CASSPGQGEDEQYF
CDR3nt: TGTGCCAGCTCACCCGGACAGGGTGAGGACGAGCAGTACTTC

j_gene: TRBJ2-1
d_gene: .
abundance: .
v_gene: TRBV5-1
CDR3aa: CASSLDPYNEQFF
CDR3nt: TGCGCCAGCAGCTTGGATCCCTACAATGAGCAGTTCTTC

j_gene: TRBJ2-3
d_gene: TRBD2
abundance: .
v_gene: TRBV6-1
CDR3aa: CASSETLAGHADTQYF
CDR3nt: TGTGCCAGCAGTGAGACTTTAGCGGGTCACGCAGATACGCAGTATTTT

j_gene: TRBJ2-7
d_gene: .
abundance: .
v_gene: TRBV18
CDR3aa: CASSPPAGISYEQYF
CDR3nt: TGTGCCAGCTCACCACCGGCTGGTATAAGTTACGAGCAGTACTTC

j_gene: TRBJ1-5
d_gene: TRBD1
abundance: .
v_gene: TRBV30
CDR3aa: CAWSGDRDQPQHF
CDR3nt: TGTGCCTGGAGTGGGGACAGGGATCAGCCCCAGCATTTT

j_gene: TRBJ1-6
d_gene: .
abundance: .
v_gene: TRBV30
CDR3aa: CAWSVLIRGNSPLHF
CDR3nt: TGTGCCTGGAGTGTACTCATCAGGGGTAATTCACCCCTCCACTTT

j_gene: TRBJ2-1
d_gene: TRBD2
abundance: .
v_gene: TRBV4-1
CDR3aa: CASSQRTSGRALHNEQFF
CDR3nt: TGCGCCAGCAGCCAGCGGACTAGCGGGAGGGCCCTGCACAATGAGCAGTTCTTC

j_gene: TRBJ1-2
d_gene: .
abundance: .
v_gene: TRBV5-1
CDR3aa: CASSLEVGLPNYGYTF
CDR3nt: TGCGCCAGCAGCTTGGAGGTAGGCCTACCAAACTATGGCTACACCTTC

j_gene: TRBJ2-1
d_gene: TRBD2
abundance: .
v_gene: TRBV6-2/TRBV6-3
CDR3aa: CASSPLAGGENNEQFF
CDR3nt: TGTGCCAGCAGTCCCTTAGCGGGAGGGGAAAACAATGAGCAGTTCTTC

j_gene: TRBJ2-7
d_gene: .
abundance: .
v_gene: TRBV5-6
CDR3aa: CASSPRGVPYEQYF
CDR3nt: TGTGCCAGCAGCCCCCGAGGTGTCCCCTACGAGCAGTACTTC

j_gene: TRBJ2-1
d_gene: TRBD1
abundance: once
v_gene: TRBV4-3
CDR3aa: CASSQSTGPYNEQFF
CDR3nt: TGCGCCAGCAGCCAATCGACAGGGCCCTACAATGAGCAGTTCTTC